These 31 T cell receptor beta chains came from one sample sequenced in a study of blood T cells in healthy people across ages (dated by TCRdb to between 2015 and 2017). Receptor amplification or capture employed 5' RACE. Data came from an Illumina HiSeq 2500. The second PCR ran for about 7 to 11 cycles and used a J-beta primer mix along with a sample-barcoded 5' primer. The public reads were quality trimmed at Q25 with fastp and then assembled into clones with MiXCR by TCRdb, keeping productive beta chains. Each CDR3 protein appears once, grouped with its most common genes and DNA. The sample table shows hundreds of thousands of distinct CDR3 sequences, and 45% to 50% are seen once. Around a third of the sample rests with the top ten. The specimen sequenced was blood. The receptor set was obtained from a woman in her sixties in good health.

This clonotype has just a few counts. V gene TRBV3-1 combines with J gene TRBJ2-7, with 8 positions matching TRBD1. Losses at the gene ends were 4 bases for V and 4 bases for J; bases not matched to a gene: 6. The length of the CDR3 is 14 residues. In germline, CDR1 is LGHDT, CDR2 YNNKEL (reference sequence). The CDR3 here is CASSLRTGRYEQYF. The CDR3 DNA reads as TGTGCCAGCAGCCTGAGGACAGGGAGGTACGAGCAGTACTTC.

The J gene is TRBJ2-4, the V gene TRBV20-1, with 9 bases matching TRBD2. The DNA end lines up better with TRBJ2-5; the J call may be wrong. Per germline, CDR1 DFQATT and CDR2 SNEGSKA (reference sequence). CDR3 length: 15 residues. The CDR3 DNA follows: TGCAGTGCTAGAGCAATTAGCGGGGGAGGGGAGACCCAGTACTTC. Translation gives CSARAISGGGETQYF.

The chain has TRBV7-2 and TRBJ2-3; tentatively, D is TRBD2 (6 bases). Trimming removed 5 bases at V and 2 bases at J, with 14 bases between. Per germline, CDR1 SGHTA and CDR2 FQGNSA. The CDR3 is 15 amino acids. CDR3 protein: CASSKLAQDTDTQYF. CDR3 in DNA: TGTGCCAGCAGCAAGCTAGCGCAAGACACAGATACGCAGTATTTT.

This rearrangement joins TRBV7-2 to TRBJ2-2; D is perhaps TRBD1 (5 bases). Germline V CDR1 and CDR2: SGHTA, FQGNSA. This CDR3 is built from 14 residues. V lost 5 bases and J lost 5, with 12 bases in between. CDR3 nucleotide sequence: TGTGCCAGCAGCGTAGTAGGGGTGACCGGGGAGCTGTTTTTT. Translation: CASSVVGVTGELFF.

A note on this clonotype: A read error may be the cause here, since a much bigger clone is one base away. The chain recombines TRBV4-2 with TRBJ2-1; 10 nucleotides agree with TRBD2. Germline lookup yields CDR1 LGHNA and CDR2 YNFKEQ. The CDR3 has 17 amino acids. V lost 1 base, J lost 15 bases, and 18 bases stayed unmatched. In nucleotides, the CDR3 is TGTGCCAGCAGCCAAGGTCTTGAGGGGGTGACTAGCGGGTACCCGTTCTTC. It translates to CASSQGLEGVTSGYPFF.

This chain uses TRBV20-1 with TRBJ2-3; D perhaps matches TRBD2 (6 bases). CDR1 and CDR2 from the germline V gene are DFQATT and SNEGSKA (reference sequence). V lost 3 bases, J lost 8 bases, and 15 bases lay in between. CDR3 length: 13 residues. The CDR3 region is CSASLGGRGTQYF. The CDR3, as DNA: TGCAGTGCTAGTTTGGGGGGTCGGGGTACGCAGTATTTT.

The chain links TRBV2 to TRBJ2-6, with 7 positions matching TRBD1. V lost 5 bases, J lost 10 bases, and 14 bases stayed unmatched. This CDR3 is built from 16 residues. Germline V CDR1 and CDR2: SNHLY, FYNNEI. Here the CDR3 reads CASSLSQGVAPNVLTF. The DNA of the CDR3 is TGTGCCAGCAGTCTATCCCAGGGGGTAGCCCCAAACGTCCTGACTTTC.

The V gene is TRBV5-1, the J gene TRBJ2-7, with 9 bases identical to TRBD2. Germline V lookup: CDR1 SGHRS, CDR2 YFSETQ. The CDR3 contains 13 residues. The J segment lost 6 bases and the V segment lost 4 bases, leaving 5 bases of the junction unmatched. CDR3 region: CASSGGLAREQYF. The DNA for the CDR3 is TGCGCCAGCAGCGGGGGACTAGCCCGCGAGCAGTACTTC.

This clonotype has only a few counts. The CDR3 spells CASSSKGTYEQYF. DNA for the CDR3: TGCGCCAGCAGCTCAAAAGGGACGTACGAGCAGTACTTC. The J gene is TRBJ2-7, the V gene TRBV5-1; D possibly matches TRBD1 or TRBD2 (5 bases each). The CDR3 is 13 residues long. CDR1 and CDR2 from the germline V gene are SGHRS and YFSETQ. V lost 3 bases to trimming and J lost 4 bases, with 11 bases between them.

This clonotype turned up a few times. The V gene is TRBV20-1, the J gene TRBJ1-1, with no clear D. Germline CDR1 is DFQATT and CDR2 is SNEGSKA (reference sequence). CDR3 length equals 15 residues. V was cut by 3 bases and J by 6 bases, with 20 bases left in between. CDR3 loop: CSASFSGGVEPEAFF. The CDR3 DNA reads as TGCAGTGCTAGTTTTTCGGGTGGTGTGGAACCTGAAGCTTTCTTT.

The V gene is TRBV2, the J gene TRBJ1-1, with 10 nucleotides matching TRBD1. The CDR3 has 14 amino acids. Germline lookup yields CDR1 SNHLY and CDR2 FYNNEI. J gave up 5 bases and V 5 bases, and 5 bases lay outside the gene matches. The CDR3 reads CASSTRTGGTEAFF. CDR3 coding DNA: TGTGCCAGCAGTACCCGGACAGGGGGTACTGAAGCTTTCTTT.

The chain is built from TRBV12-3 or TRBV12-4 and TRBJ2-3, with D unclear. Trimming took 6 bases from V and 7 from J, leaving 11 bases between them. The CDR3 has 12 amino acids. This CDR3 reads CASSSARHTQYF. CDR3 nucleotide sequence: TGTGCCAGCAGCTCCGCGCGGCATACGCAGTATTTT.

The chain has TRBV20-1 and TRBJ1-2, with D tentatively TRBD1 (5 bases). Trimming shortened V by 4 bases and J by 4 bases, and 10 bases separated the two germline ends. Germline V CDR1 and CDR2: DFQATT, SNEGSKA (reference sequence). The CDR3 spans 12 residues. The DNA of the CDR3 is TGCAGTGCTACCCCCGGGACCTATGGCTACACCTTC. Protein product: CSATPGTYGYTF.

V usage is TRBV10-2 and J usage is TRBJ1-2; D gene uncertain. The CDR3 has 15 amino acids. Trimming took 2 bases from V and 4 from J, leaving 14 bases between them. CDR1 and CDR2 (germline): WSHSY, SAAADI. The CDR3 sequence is CASSEDLRPTYGYTF. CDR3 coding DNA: TGCGCCAGCAGTGAGGATTTGAGACCGACCTATGGCTACACCTTC.

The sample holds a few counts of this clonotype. CDR3 nucleotide sequence: TGTGCCAGCATCTCCTTATCGAGGAGTGGCTACACCTTC. Amino acid sequence: CASISLSRSGYTF. V and J are TRBV6-5 and TRBJ1-2; D gene ambiguous. V dropped 7 bases and J dropped 7 bases, with 16 bases sitting between them. The CDR3 is made up of 13 amino acids. Germline values: CDR1 MNHEY, CDR2 SVGAGI.

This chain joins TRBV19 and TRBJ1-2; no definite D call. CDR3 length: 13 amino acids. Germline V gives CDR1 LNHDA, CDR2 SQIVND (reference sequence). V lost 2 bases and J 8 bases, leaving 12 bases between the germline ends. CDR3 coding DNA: TGTGCCAGTAGTATAACCCCCTCAGGAGGCTACACCTTC. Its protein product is CASSITPSGGYTF. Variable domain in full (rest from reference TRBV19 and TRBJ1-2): DGGITQSPKYLFRKEGQNVTLSCEQNLNHDAMYWYRQDPGQGLRLIYYSQIVNDFQKGDIAEGYSVSREKKESFPLTVTSAQKNPTAFYLCASSITPSGGYTFGSGTRLTVV.

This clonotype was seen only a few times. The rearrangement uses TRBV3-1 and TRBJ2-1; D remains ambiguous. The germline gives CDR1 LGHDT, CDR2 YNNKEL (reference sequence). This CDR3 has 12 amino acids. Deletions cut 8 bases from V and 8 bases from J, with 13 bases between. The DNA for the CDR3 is TGTGCCAGCGCACGACTTGCCTATGAGCAGTTCTTC. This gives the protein CASARLAYEQFF.

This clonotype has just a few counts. The CDR3: CSVRDNYEQYF. CDR3 bases: TGCAGCGTTAGGGACAACTACGAGCAGTACTTC. The chain has TRBV29-1 and TRBJ2-7; maybe TRBD1 (6 bases). V dropped 5 bases and J dropped 3 bases, with 8 bases sitting between them. The CDR3 length is 11 residues. Germline V CDR1 and CDR2: SQVTM, ANQGSEA.

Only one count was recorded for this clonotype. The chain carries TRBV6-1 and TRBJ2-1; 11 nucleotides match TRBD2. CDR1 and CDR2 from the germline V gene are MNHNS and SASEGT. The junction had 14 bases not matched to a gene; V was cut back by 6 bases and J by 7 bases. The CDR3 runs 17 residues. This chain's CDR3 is CASSLLGTSGVGNEQFF. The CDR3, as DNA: TGTGCCAGCAGCCTACTGGGGACTAGCGGAGTGGGAAATGAGCAGTTCTTC.

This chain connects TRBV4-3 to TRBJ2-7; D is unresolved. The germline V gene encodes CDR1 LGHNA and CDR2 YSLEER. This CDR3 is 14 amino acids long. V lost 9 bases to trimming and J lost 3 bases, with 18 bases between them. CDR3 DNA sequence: TGCGCCAGACCGCGGACGGGCCCAATCTACGAGCAGTACTTC. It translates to CARPRTGPIYEQYF.

CDR3 sequence (DNA): TGTGCCAGCAGTTATTGTGGTAGCGGGGGCAATGAGCAGTTCTTC. Amino acid sequence: CASSYCGSGGNEQFF. The chain has TRBV6-2 or TRBV6-3 and TRBJ2-1, with 9 bases lining up with TRBD2. This CDR3 region has 15 residues. V lost 3 bases to trimming and J lost 6 bases; unmatched junction nucleotides: 6. Germline CDR1 and CDR2: MNHEY and SVGEGT.

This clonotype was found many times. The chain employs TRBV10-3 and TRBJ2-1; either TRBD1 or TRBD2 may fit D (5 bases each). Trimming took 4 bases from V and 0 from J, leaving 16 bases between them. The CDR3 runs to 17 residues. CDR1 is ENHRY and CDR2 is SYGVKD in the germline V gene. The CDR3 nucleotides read TGTGCCATCAGTGTCCTTGGGACGGAGAGCTCCTACAATGAGCAGTTCTTC. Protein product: CAISVLGTESSYNEQFF.

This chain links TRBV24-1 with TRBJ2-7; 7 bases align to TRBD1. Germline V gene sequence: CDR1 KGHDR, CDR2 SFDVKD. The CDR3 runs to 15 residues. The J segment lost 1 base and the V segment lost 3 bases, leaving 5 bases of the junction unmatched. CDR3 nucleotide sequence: TGTGCCACCAGTGATACCGGGACAGCATCCTACGAGCAGTACTTC. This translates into CATSDTGTASYEQYF.

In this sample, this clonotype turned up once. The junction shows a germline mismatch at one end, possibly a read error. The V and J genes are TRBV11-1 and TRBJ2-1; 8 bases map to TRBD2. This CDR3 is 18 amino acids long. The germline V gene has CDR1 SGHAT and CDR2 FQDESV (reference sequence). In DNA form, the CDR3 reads TGTGCCAGCAGTTTAGAAGTAACGGGAGGGCCGGAGTGGGATGAGCAGTTCTTC. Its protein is CASSLEVTGGPEWDEQFF.

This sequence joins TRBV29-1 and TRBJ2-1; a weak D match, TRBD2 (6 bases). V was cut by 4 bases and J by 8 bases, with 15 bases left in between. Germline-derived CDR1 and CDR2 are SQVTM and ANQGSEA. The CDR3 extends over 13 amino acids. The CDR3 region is CSVAGGKAYEQFF. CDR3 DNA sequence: TGCAGCGTTGCTGGCGGGAAGGCCTATGAGCAGTTCTTC.

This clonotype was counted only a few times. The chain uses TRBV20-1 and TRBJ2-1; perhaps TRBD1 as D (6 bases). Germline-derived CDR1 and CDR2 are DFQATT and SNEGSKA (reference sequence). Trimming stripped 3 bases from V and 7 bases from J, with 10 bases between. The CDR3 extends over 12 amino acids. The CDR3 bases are TGCAGTGCTAGCCTACAGGGAAATGAGCAGTTCTTC. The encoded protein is CSASLQGNEQFF.

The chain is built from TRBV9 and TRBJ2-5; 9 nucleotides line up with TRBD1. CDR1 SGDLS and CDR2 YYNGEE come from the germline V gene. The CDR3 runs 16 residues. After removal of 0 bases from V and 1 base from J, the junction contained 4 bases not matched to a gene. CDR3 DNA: TGTGCCAGCAGCGTAGCTATGGGACAGGGCCAAGAGACCCAGTACTTC. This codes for CASSVAMGQGQETQYF.

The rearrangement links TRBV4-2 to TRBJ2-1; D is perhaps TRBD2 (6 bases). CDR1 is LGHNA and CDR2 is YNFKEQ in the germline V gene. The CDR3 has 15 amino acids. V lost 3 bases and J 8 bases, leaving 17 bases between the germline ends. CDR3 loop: CASSQAGNKGHEQFF. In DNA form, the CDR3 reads TGTGCCAGCAGCCAGGCGGGAAATAAGGGCCATGAGCAGTTCTTC.

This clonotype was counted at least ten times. The CDR3 loop reads CSAKLAGLETQYF. DNA for the CDR3: TGCAGTGCCAAGCTAGCGGGTTTGGAGACCCAGTACTTC. The chain uses TRBV20-1 and TRBJ2-5; 8 positions agree with TRBD2. The CDR3 contains 13 residues. The germline CDR1 and CDR2 sequences are DFQATT and SNEGSKA (reference sequence). V trimming: 6 bases; J trimming: 5 bases; junction bases outside the gene matches: 8.

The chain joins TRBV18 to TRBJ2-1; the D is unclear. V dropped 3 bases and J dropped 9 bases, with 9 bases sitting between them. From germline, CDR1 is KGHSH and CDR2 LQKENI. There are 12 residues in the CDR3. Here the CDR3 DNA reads TGTGCCAGCTCACCCCGAGTGGGTGAGCAGTTCTTC. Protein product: CASSPRVGEQFF.

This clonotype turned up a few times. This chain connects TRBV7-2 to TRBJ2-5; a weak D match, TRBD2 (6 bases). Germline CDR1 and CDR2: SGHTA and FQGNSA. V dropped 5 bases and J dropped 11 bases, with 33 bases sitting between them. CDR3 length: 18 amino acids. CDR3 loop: CASSLRPSVALGPGEQYF. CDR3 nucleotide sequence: TGTGCCAGCAGCCTAAGGCCCTCTGTGGCGTTAGGCCCGGGGGAGCAGTACTTC.